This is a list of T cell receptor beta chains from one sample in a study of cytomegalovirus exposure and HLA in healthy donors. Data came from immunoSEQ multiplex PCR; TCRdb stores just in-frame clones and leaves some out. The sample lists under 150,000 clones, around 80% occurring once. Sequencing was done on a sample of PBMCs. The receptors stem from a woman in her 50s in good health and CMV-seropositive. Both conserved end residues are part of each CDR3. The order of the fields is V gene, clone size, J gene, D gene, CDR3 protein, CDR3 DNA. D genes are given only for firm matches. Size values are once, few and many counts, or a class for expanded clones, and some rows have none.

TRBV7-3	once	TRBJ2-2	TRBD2	CASSFLGLAGAPGELFF	TGTGCCAGCAGCTTCCTGGGCCTAGCGGGAGCTCCCGGGGAGCTGTTTTTT
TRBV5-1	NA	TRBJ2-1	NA	CASSDLVRNGQFF	TGCGCCAGCAGCGATCTAGTGCGGAATGGGCAGTTCTTC
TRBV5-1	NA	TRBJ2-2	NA	CASSNQGQNTGELFF	TGCGCCAGCAGCAACCAGGGACAGAACACCGGGGAGCTGTTTTTT
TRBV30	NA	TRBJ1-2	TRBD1	CAWSPGGGAGDHTF	TGTGCCTGGAGCCCTGGAGGGGGCGCCGGGGACCACACCTTC
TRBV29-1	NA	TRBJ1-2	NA	CSAQPQNYGYTF	TGCAGCGCCCAACCCCAGAACTATGGCTACACCTTC
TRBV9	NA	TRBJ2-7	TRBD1	CASTPGQGVNSYEQYF	TGTGCCAGCACCCCGGGACAGGGTGTCAACTCCTACGAGCAGTACTTC
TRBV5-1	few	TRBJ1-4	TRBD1	CASSQTTGGPSELFF	TGCGCCAGCAGCCAGACGACAGGGGGCCCATCGGAACTGTTTTTT
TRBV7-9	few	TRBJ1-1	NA	CASSPHGGRDTEAFF	TGTGCCAGCAGCCCCCACGGAGGGCGGGACACTGAAGCTTTCTTT
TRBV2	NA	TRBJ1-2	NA	CASSGEWTNYYGYTF	TGTGCCAGCAGTGGAGAGTGGACTAACTACTATGGCTACACCTTC
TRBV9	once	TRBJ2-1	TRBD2	CASSTPGTSETNEQFF	TGTGCCAGCAGCACCCCCGGGACTAGCGAGACCAATGAGCAGTTCTTC
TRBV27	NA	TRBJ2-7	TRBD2	CASSQGLVNEQYF	TGTGCCAGCAGCCAGGGACTAGTGAACGAGCAGTACTTC
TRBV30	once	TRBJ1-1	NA	CAWSLWGTGSEAFF	TGTGCCTGGAGTCTGTGGGGAACAGGCTCTGAAGCTTTCTTT
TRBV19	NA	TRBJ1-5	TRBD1	CASSGTGRNQPQHF	TGTGCCAGTAGCGGGACAGGTCGCAATCAGCCCCAGCATTTT
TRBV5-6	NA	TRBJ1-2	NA	CASSLSRGHGYTF	TGTGCCAGCAGCTTGTCCAGGGGCCATGGCTACACCTTC
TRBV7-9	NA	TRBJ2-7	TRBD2	CASSLPSGKYEQYF	TGTGCCAGCAGCTTACCTAGCGGGAAATACGAGCAGTACTTC
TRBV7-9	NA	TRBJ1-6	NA	CASSPPAGDNSPLHF	TGTGCCAGCAGCCCCCCAGCAGGGGATAATTCACCCCTCCACTTT
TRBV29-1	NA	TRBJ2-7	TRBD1	CSVGQPESEQYF	TGCAGCGTGGGACAGCCTGAATCCGAGCAGTACTTC
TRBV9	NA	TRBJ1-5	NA	CASSRGGSNQPQHF	TGTGCCAGCAGCCGGGGAGGGAGCAATCAGCCCCAGCATTTT
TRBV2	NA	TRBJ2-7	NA	CASSYTSQGRASYEQYF	TGTGCCAGCAGTTACACCTCTCAGGGTCGGGCTTCCTACGAGCAGTACTTC
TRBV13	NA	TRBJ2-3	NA	CASSLDGGTGTDTQYF	TGTGCCAGCAGCTTAGATGGGGGGACGGGCACAGATACGCAGTATTTT
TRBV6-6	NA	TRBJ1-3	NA	CASSPTDSGNTIYF	TGTGCCAGCAGTCCCACAGACTCTGGAAACACCATATATTTT
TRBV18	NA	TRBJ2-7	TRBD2	CASSPPWGGEEQYF	TGTGCCAGCTCACCCCCCTGGGGGGGGGAAGAGCAGTACTTC
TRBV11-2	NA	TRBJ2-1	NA	CASSLGRLDHNEQFF	TGTGCCAGCAGCTTGGGAAGACTAGATCACAATGAGCAGTTCTTC
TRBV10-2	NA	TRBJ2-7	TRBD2	CASSEASGTHYEQYF	TGCGCCAGCAGTGAGGCTAGCGGGACCCACTACGAGCAGTACTTC
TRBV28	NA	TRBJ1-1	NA	CASSHQTRGNLEAFF	TGTGCCAGCAGTCACCAGACAAGGGGGAACCTTGAAGCTTTCTTT
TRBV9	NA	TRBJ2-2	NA	CASSENGQNTGELFF	TGTGCCAGCAGCGAAAACGGACAGAACACCGGGGAGCTGTTTTTT
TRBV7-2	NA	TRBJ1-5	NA	CASSSQGGNQPQHF	TGTGCCAGCAGCTCCCAAGGGGGCAATCAGCCCCAGCATTTT
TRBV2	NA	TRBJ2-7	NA	CASGESGGSANSYEQYF	TGTGCCAGCGGGGAGTCAGGGGGGTCAGCAAACTCCTACGAGCAGTACTTC
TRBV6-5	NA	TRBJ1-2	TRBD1	CASRTDRDANYGYTF	TGTGCCAGCAGGACAGACAGGGACGCTAACTATGGCTACACCTTC
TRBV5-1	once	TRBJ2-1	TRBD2	CASSLGRAGDSYNEQFF	TGCGCCAGCAGCCTTGGGAGAGCGGGAGACTCCTACAATGAGCAGTTCTTC
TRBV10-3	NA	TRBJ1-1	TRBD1	CAITPGQGNTEAFF	TGTGCCATCACTCCGGGACAGGGGAACACTGAAGCTTTCTTT
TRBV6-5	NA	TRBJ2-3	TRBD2	CASRRQIIAGDTQYF	TGTGCCAGCAGACGACAGATAATAGCGGGAGATACGCAGTATTTT
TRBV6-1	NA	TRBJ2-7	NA	CASSPTDSYEQYF	TGTGCCAGCAGTCCGACAGACTCCTACGAGCAGTACTTC
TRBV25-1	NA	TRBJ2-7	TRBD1	CASSGGQGNSYEQYF	TGTGCCAGCAGTGGGGGACAGGGAAACTCCTACGAGCAGTACTTC
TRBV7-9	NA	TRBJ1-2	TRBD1	CASSLHGQGADGYTF	TGTGCCAGCAGCTTACACGGTCAGGGGGCGGATGGCTACACCTTC
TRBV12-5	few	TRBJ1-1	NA	CASGLGQLTEAFF	TGTGCTAGTGGTTTAGGACAGCTCACTGAAGCTTTCTTT
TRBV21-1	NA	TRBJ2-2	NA	CAFQGSYTGELFF	TGTGCCTTTCAGGGGAGCTACACCGGGGAGCTGTTTTTT
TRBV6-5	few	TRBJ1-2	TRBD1	CASGRGLGYGYTF	TGTGCCAGCGGTAGGGGGCTCGGCTATGGCTACACCTTC
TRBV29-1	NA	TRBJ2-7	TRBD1	CSAGGTGATYEQYF	TGCAGCGCCGGGGGGACAGGGGCGACCTACGAGCAGTACTTC
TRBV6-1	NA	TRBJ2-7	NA	CASRMGDSPYEQYF	TGTGCCAGCAGGATGGGCGATTCGCCCTACGAGCAGTACTTC
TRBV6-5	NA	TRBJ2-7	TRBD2	CASTLGGAYEQYF	TGTGCCAGCACTCTCGGGGGGGCCTACGAGCAGTACTTC
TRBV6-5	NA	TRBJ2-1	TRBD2	CASRERGSYNEQFF	TGTGCCAGCAGAGAGCGGGGTTCCTACAATGAGCAGTTCTTC
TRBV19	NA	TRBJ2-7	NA	CASTQGYEQYF	TGTGCCAGTACCCAGGGGTACGAGCAGTACTTC
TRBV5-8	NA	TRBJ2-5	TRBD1	CASSPWTGSEETQYF	TGTGCCAGCAGCCCGTGGACAGGGAGTGAGGAGACCCAGTACTTC
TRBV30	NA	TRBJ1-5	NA	CAWNLAEGPQHF	TGTGCCTGGAACCTCGCAGAGGGCCCCCAGCATTTT
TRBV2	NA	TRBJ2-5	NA	CASKEDNWQETQYF	TGTGCCAGCAAAGAGGATAACTGGCAAGAGACCCAGTACTTC
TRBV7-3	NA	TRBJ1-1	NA	CASSHQGFAEAFF	TGTGCCAGCAGTCATCAGGGTTTCGCTGAAGCTTTCTTT
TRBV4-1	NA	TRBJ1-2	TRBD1	CASSQTGGYGYTF	TGCGCCAGCAGCCAAACAGGGGGCTATGGCTACACCTTC
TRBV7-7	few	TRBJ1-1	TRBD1	CASSLDRGTEAFF	TGTGCTAGCAGCTTAGACAGGGGAACTGAAGCTTTCTTT
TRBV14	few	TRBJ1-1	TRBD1	CASSQIAYTGQKNTEAFF	TGTGCCAGCAGCCAAATTGCGTACACGGGACAGAAGAACACTGAAGCTTTCTTT
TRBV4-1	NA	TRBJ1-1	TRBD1	CASSQDRGTEAFF	TGCGCCAGCAGCCAGGACAGGGGGACTGAAGCTTTCTTT
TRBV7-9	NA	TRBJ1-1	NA	CASSFPGVRQAFF	TGTGCCAGCAGCTTTCCGGGGGTCAGGCAAGCTTTCTTT
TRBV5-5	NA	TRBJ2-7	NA	CASSFILQGFDEQYF	TGTGCCAGCAGCTTTATACTACAGGGTTTCGACGAGCAGTACTTC